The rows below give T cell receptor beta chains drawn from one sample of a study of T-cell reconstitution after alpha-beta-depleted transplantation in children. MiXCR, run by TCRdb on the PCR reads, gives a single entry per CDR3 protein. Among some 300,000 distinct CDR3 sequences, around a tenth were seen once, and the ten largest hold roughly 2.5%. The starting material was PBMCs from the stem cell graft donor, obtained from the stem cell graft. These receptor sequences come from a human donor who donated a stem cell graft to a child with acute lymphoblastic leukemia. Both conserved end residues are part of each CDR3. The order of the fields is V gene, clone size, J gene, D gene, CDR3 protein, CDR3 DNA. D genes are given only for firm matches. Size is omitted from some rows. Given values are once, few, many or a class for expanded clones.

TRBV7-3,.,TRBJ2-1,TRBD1,CASSLLQGFEQFF,TGTGCCAGCAGCTTATTACAGGGGTTTGAGCAGTTCTTC
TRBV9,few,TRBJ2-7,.,CASSVASTYEQYF,TGTGCCAGCAGCGTAGCCAGTACCTACGAGCAGTACTTC
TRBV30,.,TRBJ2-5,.,CAWSVRGWSDQETQYF,TGTGCCTGGAGTGTCCGTGGCTGGAGCGACCAAGAGACCCAGTACTTC
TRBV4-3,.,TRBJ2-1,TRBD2,CASSPRLAGIYNEQFF,TGCGCCAGCAGCCCCCGATTAGCGGGCATCTACAATGAGCAGTTCTTC
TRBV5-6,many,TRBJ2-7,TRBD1,CASSLGPGQGSEQYF,TGTGCCAGCAGCTTGGGTCCGGGACAGGGGAGCGAGCAGTACTTC
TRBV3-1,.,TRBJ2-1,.,CASCLRLLAGSSYNEQFF,TGTGCCAGCTGTTTACGGCTCCTCGCGGGAAGCTCCTACAATGAGCAGTTCTTC
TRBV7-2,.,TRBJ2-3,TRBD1,CASSRQTGRTVTDTQYF,TGTGCCAGCAGCCGTCAGACAGGGAGAACGGTCACAGATACGCAGTATTTT
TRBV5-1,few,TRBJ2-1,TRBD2,CASSLRLAGEAVNEQFF,TGCGCCAGCAGCCTGCGACTAGCGGGAGAGGCTGTAAATGAGCAGTTCTTC
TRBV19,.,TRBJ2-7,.,CASSIVASAYEQYF,TGTGCCAGTAGTATTGTAGCTAGCGCCTACGAGCAGTACTTC
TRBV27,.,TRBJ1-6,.,CASSLGESSYNSPLHF,TGTGCCAGCAGTTTAGGGGAGAGCTCCTATAATTCACCCCTCCACTTT
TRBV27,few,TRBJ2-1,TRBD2,CASRPGTSGWNYYNEQFF,TGTGCCAGCAGACCAGGGACTAGCGGGTGGAATTACTACAATGAGCAGTTCTTC
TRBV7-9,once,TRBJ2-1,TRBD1,CASSLVQGASEQFF,TGTGCCAGCAGCTTAGTACAGGGGGCCAGTGAGCAGTTCTTC
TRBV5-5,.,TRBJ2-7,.,CASSNPQAPKDEQYF,TGTGCCAGCAGCAATCCACAGGCGCCCAAGGACGAGCAGTACTTC
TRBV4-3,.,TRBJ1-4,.,CASSQELAGVGEKLFF,TGCGCCAGCAGCCAAGAACTAGCCGGGGTCGGTGAAAAACTGTTTTTT
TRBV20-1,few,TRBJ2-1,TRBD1,CSARASGTDNNEQFF,TGCAGTGCTAGAGCGTCCGGGACAGACAACAATGAGCAGTTCTTC
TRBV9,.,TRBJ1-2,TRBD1,CASSFSPRQGYYGYTF,TGTGCCAGCAGCTTCTCCCCCAGACAGGGTTACTATGGCTACACCTTC
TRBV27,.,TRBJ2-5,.,CASKGIQETQYF,TGTGCCAGCAAGGGGATCCAAGAGACCCAGTACTTC
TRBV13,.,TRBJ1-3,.,CASSSGSQWYERSESTGNTIYF,TGTGCCAGCAGCTCAGGGTCTCAATGGTACGAACGCTCAGAATCTACTGGAAACACCATATATTTT
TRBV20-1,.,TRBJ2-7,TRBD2,CSAIPGLADYEQYF,TGCAGTGCCATTCCGGGACTAGCGGACTACGAGCAGTACTTC
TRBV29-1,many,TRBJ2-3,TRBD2,CSVPTSGHTDTQYF,TGCAGCGTTCCGACTAGCGGCCACACAGATACGCAGTATTTT
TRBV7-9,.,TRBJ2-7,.,CASSPFLGGSYEQYF,TGTGCCAGCAGCCCGTTTCTGGGTGGCTCCTACGAGCAGTACTTC
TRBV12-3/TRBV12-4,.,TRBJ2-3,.,CAIGSGPDTQYF,TGTGCCATAGGATCGGGGCCGGATACGCAGTATTTT
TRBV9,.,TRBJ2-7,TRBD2,CASSVPGTSGRYEQYF,TGTGCCAGCAGCGTCCCCGGGACTAGCGGGCGGTACGAGCAGTACTTC
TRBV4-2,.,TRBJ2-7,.,CASSQDLDRSYEQYF,TGTGCCAGCAGCCAAGATCTAGACAGATCCTACGAGCAGTACTTC
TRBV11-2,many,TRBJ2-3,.,CASSPRLTQYF,TGTGCCAGCAGCCCCAGACTTACGCAGTATTTT
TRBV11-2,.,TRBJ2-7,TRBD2,CASSSPGLAESYEQYF,TGTGCCAGCAGCTCACCGGGACTAGCGGAGTCCTACGAGCAGTACTTC
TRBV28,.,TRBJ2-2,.,CASSLRGPRTGELFF,TGTGCCAGCAGCCTCAGGGGTCCTCGGACCGGGGAGCTGTTTTTT
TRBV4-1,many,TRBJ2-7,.,CASSDTGTTYEQYF,TGCGCCAGCAGCGATACCGGGACAACCTACGAGCAGTACTTC
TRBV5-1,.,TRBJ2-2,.,CASSLAATLTGELFF,TGCGCCAGCAGCTTGGCGGCGACGCTCACCGGGGAGCTGTTTTTT
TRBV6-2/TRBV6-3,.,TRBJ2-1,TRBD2,CASSKSGRSNEQFF,TGTGCCAGCAGTAAGAGCGGGAGATCCAATGAGCAGTTCTTC
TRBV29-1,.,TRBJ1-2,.,CSAARQYGYTF,TGCAGCGCCGCCCGACAGTATGGCTACACCTTC
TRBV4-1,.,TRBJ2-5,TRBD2,CASSQWDMGRLLAGGKTQYF,TGCGCCAGCAGCCAGTGGGACATGGGGCGCCTCCTTGCGGGAGGGAAGACCCAGTACTTC
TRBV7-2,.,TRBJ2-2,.,CASSSDGNTGELFF,TGTGCCAGCAGCTCCGACGGAAACACCGGGGAGCTGTTTTTT
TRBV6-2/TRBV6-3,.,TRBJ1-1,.,CASSYQFPEAFF,TGTGCCAGCAGTTACCAGTTTCCTGAAGCTTTCTTT
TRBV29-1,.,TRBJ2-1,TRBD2,CSVEGLAGSGGDEQFF,TGCAGCGTTGAGGGGCTAGCGGGTTCCGGGGGGGATGAGCAGTTCTTC
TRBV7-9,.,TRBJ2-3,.,CASSPLGLGTDTQYF,TGTGCCAGCAGCCCGCTGGGGTTGGGCACAGATACGCAGTATTTT
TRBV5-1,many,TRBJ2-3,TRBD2,CASTLAGADTQYF,TGCGCCAGCACTCTAGCGGGAGCAGATACGCAGTATTTT
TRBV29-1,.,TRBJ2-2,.,CSVLHTNTGELFF,TGCAGCGTCCTTCACACGAACACCGGGGAGCTGTTTTTT
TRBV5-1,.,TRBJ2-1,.,CASSPAGWQIYNEQFF,TGCGCCAGCAGCCCCGCCGGGTGGCAGATCTACAATGAGCAGTTCTTC
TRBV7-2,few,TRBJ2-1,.,CASSFTSTPFYEQFF,TGTGCCAGCAGCTTTACCTCTACCCCGTTCTATGAGCAGTTCTTC
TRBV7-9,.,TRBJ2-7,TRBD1,CASSGDRPASHEQYF,TGTGCCAGCAGCGGGGACAGACCCGCTTCCCACGAGCAGTACTTC
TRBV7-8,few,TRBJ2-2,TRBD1,CASSQTGDSYNTGELFF,TGTGCCAGCAGCCAGACAGGGGATTCGTATAACACCGGGGAGCTGTTTTTT
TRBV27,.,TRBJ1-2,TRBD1,CASSRKTGAGGYTF,TGTGCCAGCAGTCGGAAAACAGGGGCGGGTGGCTACACCTTC
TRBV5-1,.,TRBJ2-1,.,CASTPLQGRSYNEQFF,TGCGCCAGCACCCCACTTCAGGGCCGCTCCTACAATGAGCAGTTCTTC
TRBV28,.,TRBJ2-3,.,CASSFVPLTDTQYF,TGTGCCAGCAGTTTTGTCCCGTTGACAGATACGCAGTATTTT
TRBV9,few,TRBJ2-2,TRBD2,CASSEDPSRETGELFF,TGTGCCAGCAGCGAGGACCCCTCGCGGGAGACCGGGGAGCTGTTTTTT
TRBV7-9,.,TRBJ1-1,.,CASADSMNTEAFF,TGTGCCAGCGCGGACAGCATGAACACTGAAGCTTTCTTT
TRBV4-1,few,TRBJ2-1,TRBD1,CASSLAGTGDYDEQFF,TGCGCCAGCAGCCTTGCCGGGACAGGGGATTACGATGAGCAGTTCTTC
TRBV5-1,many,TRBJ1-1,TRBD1,CASSLEQGRRGTEAFF,TGCGCCAGCAGCTTGGAACAGGGGAGGAGGGGGACTGAAGCTTTCTTT
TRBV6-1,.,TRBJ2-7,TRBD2,CAIQPEASGRGEQYF,TGTGCCATTCAACCTGAGGCTAGCGGGAGAGGCGAGCAGTACTTC
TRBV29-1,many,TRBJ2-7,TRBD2,CSVSSLAGVSEQYF,TGCAGCGTTTCAAGTCTAGCGGGAGTAAGCGAGCAGTACTTC
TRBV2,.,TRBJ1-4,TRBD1,CASSYRGHEKLFF,TGTGCCAGCAGTTACAGGGGGCATGAAAAACTGTTTTTT
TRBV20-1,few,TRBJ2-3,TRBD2,CSATPSGRNTDTQYF,TGCAGTGCCACCCCTAGCGGGAGAAATACAGATACGCAGTATTTT